The 13 T cell receptor beta chains below were found in one sample sequenced in a study of tumor-infiltrating lymphocytes in primary liver carcinoma. RNA isolated from unsorted whole blood supplied the blood RNA, with germline DNA also extracted. Total RNA amounting to roughly 0.5 ug was the source from which TCR beta cDNA was made with a constant-region primer. Three nested multiplex PCR rounds, a slightly modified ARM-PCR, produced the libraries for TCR beta. PCR rounds one and two used TRBV1-TRBV30 forward primers with a C-beta reverse primer for around 10 cycles each. TCRdb used MiXCR to reprocess the multiplex PCR reads, holding one entry per CDR3 protein. The sample yields 150,000 to 200,000 distinct CDR3 sequences, roughly 60% seen once. The source material was peripheral blood. The receptor set was obtained from a man between 35 and 55 years old with primary liver carcinoma and hepatitis B virus infection.

Details on this clonotype: Germline is not matched at one junction end, which may reflect a read error. V gene TRBV29-1 combines with J gene TRBJ2-7; TRBD2 agrees at 10 bases. Germline V gives CDR1 SQVTM, CDR2 ANQGSEA. The CDR3 sequence is 14 residues long. The CDR3 DNA reads as TGCAGCGTGTCCGGGACTAGCGTGGCCTACAAGCAGTACTTC. Translating gives CSVSGTSVAYKQYF.

This clonotype was seen many times. The chain's CDR3 is CASSSSWTSGPDTQYF. The CDR3 nucleotides are TGTGCCAGCAGCTCTTCGTGGACTAGCGGACCAGATACGCAGTATTTT. The chain recombines TRBV6-5 with TRBJ2-3, with 10 nucleotides matching TRBD2. Germline V gene sequence: CDR1 MNHEY, CDR2 SVGAGI. CDR3 size: 16 residues. Unmatched junction bases numbered 10, after V lost 6 bases and J lost 4 bases.

This clonotype was counted at least ten times. The chain joins TRBV11-2 to TRBJ2-7; perhaps D is TRBD1 or TRBD2 (6 bases each). The CDR3 sequence is 15 residues long. CDR1 and CDR2 (germline): SGHAT, FQNNGV. V was cut by 2 bases and J by 4 bases, with 15 bases left in between. The CDR3 loop reads CASSLIGGLGYEQYF. CDR3 in DNA: TGTGCCAGCAGCTTAATCGGGGGCCTCGGTTACGAGCAGTACTTC.

The chain is built from TRBV6-5 and TRBJ2-5; 8 positions agree with TRBD2. The CDR3 is 14 residues long. CDR1 is MNHEY and CDR2 is SVGAGI in the germline V gene. V lost 5 bases to trimming and J lost 5 bases; unmatched junction nucleotides: 7. CDR3 residues: CASSKAGVKETQYF. The DNA for the CDR3 is TGTGCCAGCAGTAAAGCGGGAGTAAAGGAGACCCAGTACTTC.

This chain joins TRBV20-1 and TRBJ2-7, with D perhaps TRBD2 (5 bases). Germline loops: CDR1 DFQATT, CDR2 SNEGSKA (reference sequence). V was shortened by 6 bases and J by 3 bases, with 15 bases between the two germline ends. The CDR3 length is 13 residues. The CDR3 region has the DNA TGCAGTGCGGCGGGTGACGCCTTCTACGAGCAGTACTTC. This codes for CSAAGDAFYEQYF.

This chain links TRBV11-2 with TRBJ2-1; TRBD2 is a possible D gene (5 bases). Germline values: CDR1 SGHAT, CDR2 FQNNGV. This CDR3 has 14 amino acids. With 5 bases removed from V and 9 bases from J, the gap between germline ends came to 17 bases. The CDR3, as DNA: TGTGCCAGCAGCCTCTATGTAGGGAGCATTGAGCAGTTCTTC. Protein sequence: CASSLYVGSIEQFF.

This clonotype was picked up one time. The chain links TRBV12-3 or TRBV12-4 to TRBJ2-7, with D uncertain. The CDR3 covers 16 residues. The V end was cut by 5 bases, the J end by 0 bases, with 17 bases between. Here the CDR3 DNA reads TGTGCCAGCAGTCCCCACGGGCCAGGAATCTCCTACGAGCAGTACTTC. Translating it yields CASSPHGPGISYEQYF.

The gene calls are TRBV11-3 and TRBJ2-1, with 8 nucleotides matching TRBD2. Germline V gene sequence: CDR1 SGHNT, CDR2 YENEEA. The CDR3 has 15 residues. J gave up 8 bases and V 9 bases, and 15 bases lay outside the gene matches. In nucleotides, the CDR3 is TGTGCCAGGAGCCATTCCGGGACTAGGCCCTATGAGCAGTTCTTC. Its translation: CARSHSGTRPYEQFF.

A single count supports this clonotype. Since the CDR3 does not end with the conserved phenylalanine or tryptophan, this likely comes from a read error. This chain links TRBV6-6 with TRBJ2-1, with D maybe TRBD2 (7 bases). From germline, CDR1 is MNHNY and CDR2 SVGAGI (reference sequence). V was pared by 2 bases and J by 7 bases, with 12 bases between. The CDR3 extends over 14 amino acids. The CDR3 bases are TGTGCCAGCAGTTACAAGGGGGAGGGGAATGAGCAGTTCCTC. This translates into CASSYKGEGNEQFL.

Note on this clonotype: A clone one base away is much larger, so this may be a read error. V usage is TRBV4-1 and J usage is TRBJ2-7; D perhaps matches TRBD2 (6 bases). With 0 bases removed from V and 5 bases from J, the gap between germline ends came to 17 bases. Germline CDR1 and CDR2: MGHRA and YSYEKL. The CDR3 has 16 residues. The CDR3 bases are TGCGCCAGCAGCCAAGATCTAGGGACTCTCACCCACGAGCAGTACTTC. Protein sequence: CASSQDLGTLTHEQYF.

The chain employs TRBV11-2 and TRBJ2-7, with TRBD2 matching over 7 bases. Germline V gene lookup returns CDR1 SGHAT and CDR2 FQNNGV. The CDR3 is 13 amino acids. V gave up 5 bases and J gave up 10 bases; unmatched junction bases: 11. CDR3 sequence: CASSPGLVVDQYF. The CDR3 region has the DNA TGTGCCAGCAGCCCAGGACTAGTTGTAGATCAGTACTTC. The entire variable domain, with the rest obtained from reference TRBV11-2 and TRBJ2-7, is as follows: EAGVAQSPRYKIIEKRQSVAFWCNPISGHATLYWYQQILGQGPKLLIQFQNNGVVDDSQLPKDRFSAERLKGVDSTLKIQPAKLEDSAVYLCASSPGLVVDQYFGPGTRLTVT.

As regards this clonotype: A read error may produce the germline difference seen at one junction end. The chain carries TRBV7-8 and TRBJ2-1; no clear D. Germline-derived CDR1 and CDR2 are SGHVS and FQNEAQ. The CDR3 is 14 amino acids. CDR3 region: CASSLEPNYDEQFF. In nucleotides, the CDR3 is TGTGCCAGCAGCTTAGAACCGAACTACGATGAGCAGTTCTTC.

This clonotype occurred a few times. V gene TRBV11-2 combines with J gene TRBJ2-2; TRBD2 agrees at 7 bases. V gave up 5 bases and J gave up 8 bases; unmatched junction bases: 11. Germline V gene sequence: CDR1 SGHAT, CDR2 FQNNGV. The CDR3 sequence is 15 residues long. CDR3 nucleotide sequence: TGTGCCAGCAGCGGGAGGGGTACCGGAACGGGGGAGCTGTTTTTT. Encoded protein: CASSGRGTGTGELFF.